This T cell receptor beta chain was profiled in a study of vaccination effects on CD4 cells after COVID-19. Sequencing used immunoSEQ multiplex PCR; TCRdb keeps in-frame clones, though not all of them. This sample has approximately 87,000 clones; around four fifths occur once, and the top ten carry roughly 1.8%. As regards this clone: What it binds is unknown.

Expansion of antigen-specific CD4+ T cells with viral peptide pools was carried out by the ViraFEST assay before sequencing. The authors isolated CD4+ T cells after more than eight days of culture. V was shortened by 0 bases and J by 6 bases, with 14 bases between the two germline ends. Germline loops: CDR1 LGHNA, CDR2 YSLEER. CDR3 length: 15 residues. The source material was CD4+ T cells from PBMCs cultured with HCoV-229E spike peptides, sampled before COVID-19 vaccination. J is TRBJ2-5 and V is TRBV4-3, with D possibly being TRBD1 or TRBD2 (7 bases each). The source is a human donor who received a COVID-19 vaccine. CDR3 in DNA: TGCGCCAGCAGCCAAGATCGGGGAGGGGGCCAGACCCAGTACTTC. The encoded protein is CASSQDRGGGQTQYF.